This T cell receptor (beta chain) was retrieved from a study of response to subunit inactivated influenza vaccine. TCRdb re-analysed the RT-PCR reads in MiXCR, keeping a single row per CDR3 protein. The sample has about 540,000 distinct CDR3 sequences, 12% to 15% seen once. This clonotype was counted between two and nine times. Its cognate antigen is unknown. Germline CDR1 and CDR2: SGHDT and YYEEEE. The V and J ends lost 5 bases and 7 bases, in that order; junction bases with no gene match: 7. The CDR3 covers 14 residues. Study results and limitations: Authors suggested few new T cells are recruited by each seasonal influenza vaccination.

The material was PBMCs from blood, obtained about 11 days after vaccination. The clonotype was recovered from a man in his fifties who received an inactivated influenza vaccine. The chain links TRBV5-6 to TRBJ2-7; 12 positions match TRBD1. DNA of the CDR3: TGTGCCAGCAGGAAGGGACAGGGGGCTCGGGAGCAGTACTTC. Its protein product is CASRKGQGAREQYF.